This TCR beta chain was captured by sequencing in a study of blood T cell repertoires in COVID-19 (dated by TCRdb to 2018 to 2020). Context from the whole study: The collaborator samples originated in the United States, Italy and Spain and spanned the acute and convalescent phases of COVID-19. Samples were obtained from the ongoing ImmuneRACE study (first 160 participants) and from 1,254 subjects provided by 6 global collaborators. The repertoires were made available in a free public database intended to serve as a resource for research on the immune response to SARS-CoV-2. The material from the prospective study consisted of cDNA or gDNA derived from T cells, B-cell-depleted T cells, or PBMCs. Subjects who had been exposed to COVID-19, were actively infected with it, or had recovered from it provided the deeply sampled blood TCRbeta repertoires that made up the dataset. A de-identified subject ID, COVID-19 status, age in years and sex were almost always included in the sample metadata. Where available, HLA class I and class II types were obtained from metadata supplied by the sample provider rather than from assay-based typing. Findings and caveats that apply to the study as a whole: How much clinical and demographic metadata was included differed by source and by participant, and the metadata was provided uncurated.

A word on this clone: Its antigen is not yet known. No per-base quality is available; no much larger clone lies one base away.

TCRbeta CDR3 regions were amplified from genomic DNA by means of the immunoSEQ Assay, a bias-controlled multiplex PCR. The original methods were these. The number of nucleated cells in each sample was estimated from the amplification of reference gene primers within the assay. To quantify the absolute abundance of each unique TCRbeta CDR3 rearrangement, sequence reads were collapsed and filtered. Productive Simpson clonality was computed per sample as the square root of Simpson's diversity index over productive rearrangements. The clones in this table, taken by TCRdb from immuneACCESS, are in-frame only. Not every clone is retained; where verified, under half of the shortfall comes from an unresolved V gene, and the cause of the rest is unknown. V, J and clone size are those of that table, while D and trimming were read from the DNA. Within this sample are fewer than 500,000 clones, with approximately 90% of them counted one time only. Together, the top ten hold about 4.5% of the sample.

The collaborating institutions used their own protocols to collect whole blood in K2EDTA tubes. For TCRbeta analysis, collaborators shipped samples as frozen whole blood, isolated PBMCs, or DNA extracted from either of those sample types. Sequenced: peripheral blood. This TCR came from a woman aged 25 to 39 with acute or convalescent COVID-19.

The sequenced DNA is TGTGCCAGCAGCCGGCTCGGAGGGGCGGGGGGGGCAGATACGCAGTATTTT. The translation is CASSRLGGAGGADTQYF. The chain links TRBV11-2 with TRBJ2-3, with 9 junctional bases fitting TRBD2. Trimming takes 5 bases off V and 4 bases off J; junction bases not matched to a gene: 13. Via the germline V gene, CDR1 is SGHAT and CDR2 FQNNGV. The CDR3 goes from the cysteine to the phenylalanine over 17 residues. Just CDR3 DNA is preserved here, 51 bases in frame from base 1.